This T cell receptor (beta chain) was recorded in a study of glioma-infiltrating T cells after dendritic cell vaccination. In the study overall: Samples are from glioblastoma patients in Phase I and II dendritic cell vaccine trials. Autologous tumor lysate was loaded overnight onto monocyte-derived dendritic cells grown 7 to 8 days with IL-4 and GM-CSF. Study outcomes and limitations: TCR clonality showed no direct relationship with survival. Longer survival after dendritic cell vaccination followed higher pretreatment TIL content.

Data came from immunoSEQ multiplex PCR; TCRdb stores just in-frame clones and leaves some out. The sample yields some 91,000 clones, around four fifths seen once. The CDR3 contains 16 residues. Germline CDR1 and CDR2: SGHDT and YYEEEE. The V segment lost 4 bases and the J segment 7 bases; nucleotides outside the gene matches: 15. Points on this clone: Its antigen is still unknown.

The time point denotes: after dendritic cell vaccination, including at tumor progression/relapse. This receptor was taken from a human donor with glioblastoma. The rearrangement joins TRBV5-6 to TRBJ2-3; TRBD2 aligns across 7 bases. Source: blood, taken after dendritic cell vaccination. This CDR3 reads CASSPLGGSIMNTQYF. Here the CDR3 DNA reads TGTGCCAGCAGCCCTTTGGGCGGGAGTATCATGAATACGCAGTATTTT.